The 10 T cell receptor beta chains reported below all come from one sample, sequenced in a study of cytomegalovirus exposure and HLA in healthy donors. The data were produced by immunoSEQ multiplex PCR, yet TCRdb's version contains in-frame clones alone and is incomplete. The profile shows around 120,000 clones, more than 75% of them singletons. Sequencing was carried out using PBMCs. The receptors come from a young woman in good health and CMV-seropositive.

The genes are TRBV6-5 and TRBJ1-3, with D possibly being TRBD1 (5 bases). With 5 bases removed from V and 2 bases from J, the gap between germline ends came to 13 bases. This CDR3 comprises 15 residues. Germline V CDR1 and CDR2: MNHEY, SVGAGI. The CDR3 DNA follows: TGTGCCAGCAGTCCGTCTCCAGGGACTGGAAACACCATATATTTT. Protein product: CASSPSPGTGNTIYF.

V is TRBV28 and J is TRBJ2-1, with 7 nucleotides matching TRBD2. This CDR3 is built from 13 residues. The trim removed 6 bases at V and 12 bases at J, leaving 11 bases unmatched. Germline-derived CDR1 and CDR2 are MDHEN and SYDVKM. The CDR3 region is CASSNPGGLMQFF. CDR3 DNA sequence: TGTGCCAGCAGCAACCCCGGGGGGTTGATGCAGTTCTTC.

The gene calls are TRBV18 and TRBJ2-5, with D unclear. Trimming shortened V by 1 base and J by 4 bases, and 7 bases separated the two germline ends. This CDR3 contains 13 residues. Looked up from germline, CDR1 is KGHSH and CDR2 is LQKENI. The CDR3: CASSPQLSETQYF. In nucleotides, the CDR3 is TGTGCCAGCTCACCACAGCTGTCAGAGACCCAGTACTTC.

The chain recombines TRBV5-4 with TRBJ2-1; 16 positions match TRBD2. This CDR3 has 16 residues. The V segment lost 4 bases and the J segment 3 bases; nucleotides outside the gene matches: 1. From germline, CDR1 is SGHNT and CDR2 YYREEE (reference sequence). The CDR3 protein is CASSGTSGRVYNEQFF. The CDR3 DNA follows: TGTGCCAGCAGCGGGACTAGCGGGAGGGTCTACAATGAGCAGTTCTTC.

This chain links TRBV19 with TRBJ1-5, with TRBD1 matching 8 bases. The CDR3 loop spans 17 amino acids. V shed 5 bases, J shed 0 bases, and the junction held 9 bases outside the gene matches. Germline V gives CDR1 LNHDA, CDR2 SQIVND (reference sequence). In DNA form, the CDR3 reads TGTGCCAGTAGTCCGGACAGGGCGCGGCTTAGCAATCAGCCCCAGCATTTT. As protein: CASSPDRARLSNQPQHF.

The chain carries TRBV27 and TRBJ2-1; 9 nucleotides align to TRBD2. The J segment lost 4 bases and the V segment lost 5 bases, leaving 3 bases of the junction unmatched. CDR1 and CDR2 from the germline V gene are MNHEY and SMNVEV (reference sequence). This CDR3 comprises 14 residues. The CDR3 nucleotides read TGTGCCAGCAGTAGAGCGGGGGGTTACAATGAGCAGTTCTTC. As protein: CASSRAGGYNEQFF.

This clone was counted once. The CDR3 loop is CASSHRGGGYNEQFF. CDR3 in DNA: TGTGCCAGCAGCCATCGAGGAGGCGGGTACAATGAGCAGTTCTTC. The chain employs TRBV14 and TRBJ2-1; possible D gene TRBD2, 5 bases. V lost 3 bases to trimming and J lost 4 bases, with 13 bases between them. The CDR3 loop spans 15 amino acids. CDR1 and CDR2 from the germline V gene are SGHDN and FVKESK.

The CDR3 nucleotides read TGTGCCAGCAGTTTATCAGGGAGAAGCGGGAGCAGGGGTTGGAATGAGCAGTTCTTC. As protein: CASSLSGRSGSRGWNEQFF. This rearrangement joins TRBV27 to TRBJ2-1; 8 positions agree with TRBD2. Germline CDR1 is MNHEY and CDR2 is SMNVEV (reference sequence). V gave up 0 bases and J gave up 7 bases; unmatched junction bases: 17. This CDR3 contains 19 residues.

J is TRBJ2-1 and V is TRBV6-1, with D perhaps matching TRBD1 (6 bases). In germline, CDR1 is MNHNS, CDR2 SASEGT. The CDR3 runs 13 residues. Trimming pared 4 bases from V and 11 bases from J, leaving 15 bases between. Here the CDR3 reads CASSVMGAGKQFF. CDR3 sequence (DNA): TGTGCCAGCAGTGTTATGGGGGCAGGTAAGCAGTTCTTC.

The CDR3 is CASSLASGDNNEQFF. CDR3 in DNA: TGTGCCAGCAGCTTAGCGAGCGGGGATAACAATGAGCAGTTCTTC. V is TRBV11-2 and J is TRBJ2-1, with 7 bases fitting TRBD2. Trimming cost V 1 base and J 5 bases; bases outside gene matches: 5. The CDR3 spans 15 residues. The germline gives CDR1 SGHAT, CDR2 FQNNGV.